This TCR beta chain was identified during a study of beta chain features in type 1 diabetes. The study reverse transcribed the entire isolated RNA, so it sequenced expressed TCRB transcripts. Some clones are missing from TCRdb's copy, which holds only in-frame ones; the method was immunoSEQ multiplex PCR. The sample includes about 150,000 clones, under 60% of them seen just once. This CDR3 contains 16 residues. Germline V gene lookup returns CDR1 MDHEN and CDR2 SYDVKM. With 6 bases clipped from V and 7 bases from J, the junction kept 13 bases outside the gene matches. Sorted populations were all over 95% pure.

The sequence was collected from a man aged 18 to 30 in good health. Sample: Tregs from blood. The V call is TRBV28, the J call TRBJ2-1; 9 bases match TRBD1. The CDR3 nucleotides read TGTGCCAGCAGCCCAATAACAGGGGGCGCAGGGAATGAGCAGTTCTTC. Its protein is CASSPITGGAGNEQFF. Complete variable domain (other parts from reference TRBV28 and TRBJ2-1): DVKVTQSSRYLVKRTGEKVFLECVQDMDHENMFWYRQDPGLGLRLIYFSYDVKMKEKGDIPEGYSVSREKKERFSLILESASTNQTSMYLCASSPITGGAGNEQFFGPGTRLTVL.